The present T cell receptor beta chain was sequenced within a study of cytomegalovirus exposure and HLA in healthy donors. Study results and caveats: Altogether, some 170 TCR beta chains were recorded as cytomegalovirus-associated.

Amplification used 60 Vbeta primers and 13 Jbeta primers. Profiled with immunoSEQ multiplex PCR; TCRdb holds only in-frame clones, not every one. The repertoire holds more than 130,000 clones, with around 80% as singletons. With respect to this clone: Its target is unknown.

CDR3 size: 18 residues. The ends were cut back, 1 base at V and 1 base at J, with 18 bases in the middle. The germline V gene encodes CDR1 SGHRS and CDR2 YFSETQ. This sequence joins TRBV5-1 and TRBJ2-1, with D perhaps matching TRBD1 (6 bases). Input material: PBMCs. This receptor was obtained from a young man in good health and CMV-seronegative. Here the CDR3 DNA reads TGCGCCAGCAGCTTGAATTCGAATGCCAGGGGATCCTACAATGAGCAGTTCTTC. It yields the protein CASSLNSNARGSYNEQFF.